The clone carrying this T cell receptor beta chain showed up just once. Cohorts were assigned according to the clinical history that participants reported. Each recovered donor of Cohort 3 presented with two negative PCRs, clearance, or symptom resolution. The record originates from a study of blood T cell repertoires in COVID-19. Study-wide background: Whether acute or convalescent, the COVID-19 samples came from the United States, Italy and Spain.

There are 13 residues in the CDR3. In germline, CDR1 is WNHNN, CDR2 SYGVQD (reference sequence). The V end was cut by 4 bases, the J end by 4 bases, with 10 bases between. Produced via immunoSEQ multiplex PCR; TCRdb's table is partial and in-frame only. The sample consists of over 250,000 clones, approximately 90% of them appearing once. This chain connects TRBV10-1 to TRBJ1-1, with D unclear. The sample was PBMCs or T cells enriched from blood (not recorded which). The sequence was obtained from a man aged 35 to 55 who had recovered from COVID-19. CDR3 bases: TGCGCCAGCAGTGGAGGGTCGGTCACTGAAGCTTTCTTT. It yields the protein CASSGGSVTEAFF.